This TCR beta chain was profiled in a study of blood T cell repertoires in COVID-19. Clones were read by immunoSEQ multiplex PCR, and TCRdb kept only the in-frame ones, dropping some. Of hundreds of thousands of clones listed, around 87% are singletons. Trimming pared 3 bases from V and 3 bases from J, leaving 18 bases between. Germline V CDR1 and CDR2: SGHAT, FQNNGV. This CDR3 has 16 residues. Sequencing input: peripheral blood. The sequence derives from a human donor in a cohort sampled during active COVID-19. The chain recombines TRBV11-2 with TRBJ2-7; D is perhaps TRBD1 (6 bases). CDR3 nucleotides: TGTGCCAGCAGCTTTTTCCACCGGGACACTTACTACGAGCAGTACTTC. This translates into CASSFFHRDTYYEQYF. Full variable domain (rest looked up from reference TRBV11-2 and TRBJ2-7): EAGVAQSPRYKIIEKRQSVAFWCNPISGHATLYWYQQILGQGPKLLIQFQNNGVVDDSQLPKDRFSAERLKGVDSTLKIQPAKLEDSAVYLCASSFFHRDTYYEQYFGPGTRLTVT.